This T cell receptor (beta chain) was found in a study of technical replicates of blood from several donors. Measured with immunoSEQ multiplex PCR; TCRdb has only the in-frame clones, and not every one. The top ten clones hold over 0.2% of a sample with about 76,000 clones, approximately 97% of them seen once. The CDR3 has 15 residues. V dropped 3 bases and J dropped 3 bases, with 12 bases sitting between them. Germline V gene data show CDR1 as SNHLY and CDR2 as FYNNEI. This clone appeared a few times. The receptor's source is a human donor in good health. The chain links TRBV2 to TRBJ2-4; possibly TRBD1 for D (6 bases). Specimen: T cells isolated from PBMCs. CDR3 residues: CASSDRGPSKNIQYF. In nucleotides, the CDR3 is TGTGCCAGCAGTGACAGGGGTCCCAGCAAAAACATTCAGTACTTC.